A single sample is the source of the 19 T cell receptor beta chains below, sequenced in a study of vaccination and CD4 T cells after COVID-19. The treatment here: approximately nine-day PBMC culture with coronavirus spike peptide pools or control peptides (ViraFEST assay). The assay that was used to sequence DNA from cultured CD4+ T cells was the Oncomine TCR Beta short-read assay. TCRdb independently ran MiXCR on the PCR reads; one entry per CDR3 protein. The table has about 19,000 distinct CDR3 sequences, about 50% seen once. No antigen is known for these receptors. The sequencing sample was made of CD4+ T cells from blood, cultured in vitro. These receptor sequences come from a human donor who had recovered from COVID-19.

This chain uses TRBV7-9 with TRBJ1-1; D unresolved. Germline lookup yields CDR1 SEHNR and CDR2 FQNEAQ (reference sequence). The CDR3 sequence is 13 residues long. The V end was cut by 3 bases, the J end by 5 bases, with 10 bases between. In DNA form, the CDR3 reads TGTGCCAGCAGCTTCATCCTACTTACTGAAGCTTTCTTT. It encodes CASSFILLTEAFF.

V gene TRBV6-1 combines with J gene TRBJ2-5; TRBD1 might be the D (6 bases). Germline assignment: CDR1 MNHNS and CDR2 SASEGT. The V and J ends lost 2 bases and 5 bases respectively, with 15 bases between them. The CDR3 contains 15 residues. The chain's CDR3 is CASSEQAGDRETQYF. The CDR3 bases are TGTGCCAGCAGTGAACAGGCAGGGGACCGGGAGACCCAGTACTTC.

This clonotype was seen a few times. This chain connects TRBV27 to TRBJ2-2; no reliable D call. V gave up 5 bases and J gave up 7 bases, with 8 bases separating them. From germline, CDR1 is MNHEY and CDR2 SMNVEV (reference sequence). CDR3 size: 12 residues. CDR3 sequence: CASSAISGELFF. In DNA form, the CDR3 reads TGTGCCAGCAGTGCAATTAGCGGGGAGCTGTTTTTT.

A remark on this clonotype: Germline is not matched at one junction end, which may reflect a read error. The V call is TRBV20-1, the J call TRBJ2-7, with D perhaps matching TRBD2 (6 bases). The CDR3 extends over 12 amino acids. Germline V gene sequence: CDR1 DFQATT, CDR2 SNEGSKA (reference sequence). The CDR3 sequence: CSSGSNAYEQYF. CDR3 nucleotide sequence: TGTTCCTCCGGGAGCAATGCCTACGAGCAGTACTTC.

V gene TRBV7-6 combines with J gene TRBJ2-6; 8 bases map to TRBD1. The CDR3 consists of 18 residues. J was trimmed by 0 bases and V by 5 bases; bases with no gene match: 9. Germline CDR1 SGHVS, CDR2 FNYEAQ. The CDR3, as DNA: TGTGCCAGCAGCACTGCCCGGGACAGGACCTCTGGGGCCAACGTCCTGACTTTC. Protein product: CASSTARDRTSGANVLTF. Full variable domain (missing parts from reference TRBV7-6 and TRBJ2-6): GAGVSQSPRYKVTKRGQDVALRCDPISGHVSLYWYRQALGQGPEFLTYFNYEAQQDKSGLPNDRFSAERPEGSISTLTIQRTEQRDSAMYRCASSTARDRTSGANVLTFGAGSRLTVL.

In its sample, this clonotype was seen a few times. V gene TRBV28 combines with J gene TRBJ2-2; 14 nucleotides match TRBD2. The CDR3 is 17 amino acids. Per the germline V gene, CDR1 is MDHEN and CDR2 is SYDVKM. The V and J ends lost 6 bases and 4 bases, in that order; junction bases with no gene match: 7. As DNA, the CDR3 is TGTGCCAGCAGACGACTAGCGGGAGGGGAGGGCACCGGGGAGCTGTTTTTT. Protein product: CASRRLAGGEGTGELFF.

This chain links TRBV27 with TRBJ2-1, with 8 bases identical to TRBD1. Trimming took 8 bases from V and 7 from J; bases not matched to a gene: 10. The CDR3 length is 14 residues. The germline V gene encodes CDR1 MNHEY and CDR2 SMNVEV (reference sequence). The CDR3 nucleotides are TGTGCCAGCGGGGGCGGGACAGGACCAAATGAGCAGTTCTTC. It encodes CASGGGTGPNEQFF.

CDR3 DNA: TGTGCCAGCAGCTCGCCGAGAAGGAGGGGGACCCAGTACTTC. It encodes CASSSPRRRGTQYF. J is TRBJ2-5 and V is TRBV11-2; possibly TRBD2 for D (6 bases). Germline CDR1 SGHAT, CDR2 FQNNGV. CDR3 length: 14 residues. The germline V and J ends were trimmed by 4 bases and 7 bases, with 16 bases remaining between them.

This clonotype came up a few times. The chain is built from TRBV12-3 or TRBV12-4 and TRBJ1-2; the match to TRBD1 covers 7 bases. This CDR3 is built from 13 residues. With 6 bases clipped from V and 4 bases from J, the junction kept 5 bases outside the gene matches. CDR3 residues: CASSRDRTYGYTF. CDR3 nucleotides: TGTGCCAGCAGCCGGGACAGAACCTATGGCTACACCTTC.

The chain links TRBV19 to TRBJ1-4; D might be TRBD1 (5 bases). Germline loops: CDR1 LNHDA, CDR2 SQIVND (reference sequence). The ends were cut back, 7 bases at V and 1 base at J, with 13 bases in the middle. CDR3 size: 15 residues. CDR3 nucleotide sequence: TGTGCCAGTACAGGGCCCCAAGTAACTAATGAAAAACTGTTTTTT. Its translation is CASTGPQVTNEKLFF.

The V and J genes are TRBV5-1 and TRBJ1-6; tentatively, D is TRBD1 (6 bases). Trimming left V 0 bases short and J 12 bases short, with 19 bases between. CDR1 SGHRS and CDR2 YFSETQ come from the germline V gene. The CDR3 has 16 residues. The CDR3 DNA is TGCGCCAGCAGCTTGGACGGTCCAGGGGCCTCTGGACCCCTCCACTTT. It is translated as CASSLDGPGASGPLHF.

The J gene is TRBJ1-1, the V gene TRBV11-2; tentative D call: TRBD1 (6 bases). CDR3 length: 14 amino acids. The V and J ends lost 3 bases and 7 bases respectively, with 15 bases between them. Per the germline V gene, CDR1 is SGHAT and CDR2 is FQNNGV. Here the CDR3 DNA reads TGTGCCAGCAGCTTTGACAGGCCCGCGCTTGAAGCTTTCTTT. Residues: CASSFDRPALEAFF.

This chain joins TRBV20-1 and TRBJ2-3; 7 nucleotides line up with TRBD2. Germline assignment: CDR1 DFQATT and CDR2 SNEGSKA (reference sequence). This CDR3 has 14 residues. The ends lost 8 bases at V and 1 base at J; junction bases unmatched: 9. CDR3 loop: CSLEAGEGTDTQYF. CDR3 DNA sequence: TGCAGTTTAGAGGCGGGGGAGGGCACAGATACGCAGTATTTT.

The gene calls are TRBV7-2 and TRBJ2-1, with TRBD2 identical over 13 bases. The CDR3 contains 14 residues. The J segment lost 7 bases and the V segment lost 4 bases, leaving 1 base of the junction unmatched. Germline lookup yields CDR1 SGHTA and CDR2 FQGNSA. CDR3 nucleotides: TGTGCCAGCAGCTGGGGACTAGCGGGAAATGAGCAGTTCTTC. This encodes CASSWGLAGNEQFF.

This clonotype appeared a few times. The chain is built from TRBV19 and TRBJ1-1; D unclear. The CDR3 length is 13 residues. Germline values: CDR1 LNHDA, CDR2 SQIVND (reference sequence). V was clipped by 10 bases and J by 9 bases, with 21 bases between them. As DNA, the CDR3 is TGTGCCACCCAAGGAGTAGGGTTGGGGAAAGCTTTCTTT. Translation gives CATQGVGLGKAFF.

This clonotype came up a few times. The rearrangement links TRBV28 to TRBJ1-5, with unresolved D. Germline V gene sequence: CDR1 MDHEN, CDR2 SYDVKM. Trimming removed 7 bases at V and 0 bases at J, with 19 bases between. The CDR3 consists of 17 residues. The CDR3 DNA reads TGTGCCAGCACTCTAGGCGAATCTACAGATAGCAATCAGCCCCAGCATTTT. This sequence encodes CASTLGESTDSNQPQHF.

The chain joins TRBV3-1 to TRBJ1-2; tentative D call: TRBD1 (5 bases). With 5 bases removed from V and 3 bases from J, the gap between germline ends came to 10 bases. This CDR3 is built from 13 residues. Per germline, CDR1 LGHDT and CDR2 YNNKEL (reference sequence). CDR3 DNA: TGTGCCAGCAGCAAAGGGGTTTACTATGGCTACACCTTC. This encodes CASSKGVYYGYTF.

The chain carries TRBV30 and TRBJ1-6, with unresolved D. The germline CDR1 and CDR2 sequences are GTSNPN and SVGIG (reference sequence). The CDR3 loop spans 15 amino acids. V lost 0 bases and J lost 4, with 10 bases in between. The CDR3 reads CAWSVPDDYNSPLHF. CDR3 sequence (DNA): TGTGCCTGGAGTGTACCGGATGATTATAATTCACCCCTCCACTTT.

The chain uses TRBV6-1 and TRBJ2-2, with D perhaps matching TRBD1 or TRBD2 (7 bases each). The CDR3 runs to 15 residues. Trimming took off 5 bases at V and 6 bases at J, with 16 bases between the two ends. Germline CDR1 reads MNHNS; CDR2 reads SASEGT. The CDR3 DNA follows: TGTGCCAGCAGTAATTGGGCAGGGGGGGCCGGGGAGCTGTTTTTT. Protein: CASSNWAGGAGELFF.